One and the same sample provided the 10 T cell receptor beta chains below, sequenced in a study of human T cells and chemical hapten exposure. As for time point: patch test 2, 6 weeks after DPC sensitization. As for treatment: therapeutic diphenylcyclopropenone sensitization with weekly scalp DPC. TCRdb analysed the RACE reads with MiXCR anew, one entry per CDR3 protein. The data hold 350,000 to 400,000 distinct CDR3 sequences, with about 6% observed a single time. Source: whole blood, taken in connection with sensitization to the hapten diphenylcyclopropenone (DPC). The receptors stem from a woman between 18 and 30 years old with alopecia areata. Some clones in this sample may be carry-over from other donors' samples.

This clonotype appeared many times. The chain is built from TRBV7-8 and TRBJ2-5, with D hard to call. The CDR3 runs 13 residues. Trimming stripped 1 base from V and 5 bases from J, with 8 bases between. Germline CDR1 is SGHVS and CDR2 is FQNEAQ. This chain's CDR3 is CASSLGFRETQYF. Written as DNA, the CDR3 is TGTGCCAGCAGCTTAGGTTTTCGTGAGACCCAGTACTTC.

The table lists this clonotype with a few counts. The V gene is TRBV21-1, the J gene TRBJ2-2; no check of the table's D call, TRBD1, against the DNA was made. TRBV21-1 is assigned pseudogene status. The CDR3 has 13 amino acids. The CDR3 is CVEPGTGYGELFF. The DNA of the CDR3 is TGTGTCGAACCTGGGACAGGGTACGGGGAGCTGTTTTTT.

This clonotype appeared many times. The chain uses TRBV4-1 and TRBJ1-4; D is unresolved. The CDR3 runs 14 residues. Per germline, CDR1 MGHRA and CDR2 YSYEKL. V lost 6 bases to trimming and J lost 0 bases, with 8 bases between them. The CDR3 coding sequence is TGCGCCAGCAGTGACCGTGCAACTAATGAAAAACTGTTTTTT. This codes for CASSDRATNEKLFF.

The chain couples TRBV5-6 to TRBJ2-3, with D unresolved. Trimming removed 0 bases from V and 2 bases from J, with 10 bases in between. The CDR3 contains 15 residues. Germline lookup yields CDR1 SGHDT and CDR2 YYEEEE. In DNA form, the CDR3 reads TGTGCCAGCAGCTTGGAGGTCCACTTCACAGATACGCAGTATTTT. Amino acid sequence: CASSLEVHFTDTQYF.

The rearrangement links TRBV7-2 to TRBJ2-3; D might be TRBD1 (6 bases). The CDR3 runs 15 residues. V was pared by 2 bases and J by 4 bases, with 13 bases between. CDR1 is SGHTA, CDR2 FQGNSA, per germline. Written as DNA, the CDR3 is TGTGCCAGCAGCTTATGGCAGGGGCAGGCAGATACGCAGTATTTT. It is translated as CASSLWQGQADTQYF.

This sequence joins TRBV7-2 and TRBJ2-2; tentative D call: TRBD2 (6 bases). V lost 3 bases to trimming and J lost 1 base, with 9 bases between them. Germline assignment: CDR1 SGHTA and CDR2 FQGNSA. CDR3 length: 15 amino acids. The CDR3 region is CASSFTRGNTGELFF. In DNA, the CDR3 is TGTGCCAGCAGCTTTACGCGGGGGAACACCGGGGAGCTGTTTTTT.

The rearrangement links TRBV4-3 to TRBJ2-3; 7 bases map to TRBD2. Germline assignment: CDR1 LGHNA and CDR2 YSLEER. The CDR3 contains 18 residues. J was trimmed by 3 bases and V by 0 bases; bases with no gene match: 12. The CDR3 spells CASSQEAWRGIRTDTQYF. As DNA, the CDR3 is TGCGCCAGCAGCCAAGAAGCGTGGCGGGGGATACGAACAGATACGCAGTATTTT.

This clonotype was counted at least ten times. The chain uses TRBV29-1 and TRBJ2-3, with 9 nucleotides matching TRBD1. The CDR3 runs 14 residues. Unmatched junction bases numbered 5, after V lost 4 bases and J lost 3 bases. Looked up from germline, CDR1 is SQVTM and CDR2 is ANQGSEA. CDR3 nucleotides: TGCAGCGTTGGACAGGGGGAAGTAACAGATACGCAGTATTTT. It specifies CSVGQGEVTDTQYF.

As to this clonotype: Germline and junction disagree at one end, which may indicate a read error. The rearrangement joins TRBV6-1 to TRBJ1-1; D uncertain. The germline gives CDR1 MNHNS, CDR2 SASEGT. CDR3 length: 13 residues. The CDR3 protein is CASSQALTGEAFF. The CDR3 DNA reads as TGTGCCAGCAGTCAAGCACTGACCGGGGAAGCTTTCTTT.

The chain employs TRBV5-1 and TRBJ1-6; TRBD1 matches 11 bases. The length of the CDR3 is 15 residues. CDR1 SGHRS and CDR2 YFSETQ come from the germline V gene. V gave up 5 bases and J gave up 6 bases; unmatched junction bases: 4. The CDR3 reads CASRLGQGGNSPLHF. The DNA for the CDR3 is TGCGCCAGCAGACTGGGACAGGGGGGTAATTCACCCCTCCACTTT.